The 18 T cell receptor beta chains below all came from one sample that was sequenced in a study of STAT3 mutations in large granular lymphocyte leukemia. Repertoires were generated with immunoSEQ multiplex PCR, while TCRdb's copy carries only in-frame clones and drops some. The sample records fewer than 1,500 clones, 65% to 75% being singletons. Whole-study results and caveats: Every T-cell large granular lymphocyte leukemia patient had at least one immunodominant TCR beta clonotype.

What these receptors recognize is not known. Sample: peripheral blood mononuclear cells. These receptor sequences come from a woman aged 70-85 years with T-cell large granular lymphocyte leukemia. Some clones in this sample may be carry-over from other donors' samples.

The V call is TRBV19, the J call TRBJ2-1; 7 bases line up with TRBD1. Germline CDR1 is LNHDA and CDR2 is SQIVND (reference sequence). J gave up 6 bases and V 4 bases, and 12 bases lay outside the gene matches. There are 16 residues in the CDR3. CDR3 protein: CASSKGRDRVGNEQFF. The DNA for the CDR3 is TGTGCCAGTAGTAAGGGTAGAGACAGGGTAGGCAATGAGCAGTTCTTC.

The CDR3 region is CAISEMGGDTGELFF. In nucleotides, the CDR3 is TGTGCCATCAGTGAGATGGGGGGGGACACCGGGGAGCTGTTTTTT. The V and J genes are TRBV10-3 and TRBJ2-2; 7 bases fit TRBD2. The length of the CDR3 is 15 residues. Germline V gene lookup returns CDR1 ENHRY and CDR2 SYGVKD. J was trimmed by 3 bases and V by 2 bases; bases with no gene match: 3.

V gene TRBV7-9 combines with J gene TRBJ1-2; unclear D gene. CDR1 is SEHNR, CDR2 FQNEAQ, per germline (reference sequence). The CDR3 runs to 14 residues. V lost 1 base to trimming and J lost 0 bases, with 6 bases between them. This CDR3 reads CASSLDASNYGYTF. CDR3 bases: TGTGCCAGCAGCTTAGATGCATCTAACTATGGCTACACCTTC.

The CDR3 spells CASSQDREGKAFF. CDR3 coding DNA: TGTGCCAGCAGCCAAGATCGAGAAGGGAAAGCTTTCTTT. The chain uses TRBV14 and TRBJ1-1, with D unresolved. This CDR3 region has 13 residues. CDR1 SGHDN and CDR2 FVKESK come from the germline V gene. V dropped 0 bases and J dropped 9 bases, with 11 bases sitting between them.

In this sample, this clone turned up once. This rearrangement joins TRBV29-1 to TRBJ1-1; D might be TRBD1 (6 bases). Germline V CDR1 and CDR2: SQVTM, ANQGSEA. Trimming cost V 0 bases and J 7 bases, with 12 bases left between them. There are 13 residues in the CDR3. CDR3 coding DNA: TGCAGCGTTGAAGATCTAGGGGGGATTGAAGCTTTCTTT. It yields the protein CSVEDLGGIEAFF.

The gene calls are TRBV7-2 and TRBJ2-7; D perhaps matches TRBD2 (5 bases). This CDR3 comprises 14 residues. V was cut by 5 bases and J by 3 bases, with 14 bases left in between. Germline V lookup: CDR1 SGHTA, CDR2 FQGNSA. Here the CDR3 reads CASSKRTGYYEQYF. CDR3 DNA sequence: TGTGCCAGCAGCAAAAGGACGGGATACTACGAGCAGTACTTC. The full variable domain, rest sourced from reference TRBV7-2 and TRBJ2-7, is GAGVSQSPSNKVTEKGKDVELRCDPISGHTALYWYRQSLGQGLEFLIYFQGNSAPDKSGLPSDRFSAERTGGSVSTLTIQRTQQEDSAVYLCASSKRTGYYEQYFGPGTRLTVT.

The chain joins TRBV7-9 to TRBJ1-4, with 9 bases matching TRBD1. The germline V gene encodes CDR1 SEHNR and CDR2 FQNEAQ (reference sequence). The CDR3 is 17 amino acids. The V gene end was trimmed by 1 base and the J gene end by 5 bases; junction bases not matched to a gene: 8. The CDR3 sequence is CASSLGTGAGINEKLFF. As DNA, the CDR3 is TGTGCCAGCAGCTTAGGGACAGGGGCCGGGATCAATGAAAAACTGTTTTTT.

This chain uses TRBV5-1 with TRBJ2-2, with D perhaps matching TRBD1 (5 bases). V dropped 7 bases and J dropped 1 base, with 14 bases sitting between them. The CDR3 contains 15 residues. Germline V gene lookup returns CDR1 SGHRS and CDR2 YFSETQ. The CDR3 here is CASRPDTGNTGELFF. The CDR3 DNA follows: TGCGCCAGCCGACCGGACACAGGGAACACCGGGGAGCTGTTTTTT.

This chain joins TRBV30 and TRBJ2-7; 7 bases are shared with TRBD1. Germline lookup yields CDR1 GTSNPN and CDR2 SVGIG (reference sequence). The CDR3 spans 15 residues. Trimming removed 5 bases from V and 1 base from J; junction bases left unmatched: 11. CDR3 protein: CAWGSKGQVSYEQYF. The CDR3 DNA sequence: TGTGCCTGGGGCAGCAAAGGACAGGTTTCCTACGAGCAGTACTTC.

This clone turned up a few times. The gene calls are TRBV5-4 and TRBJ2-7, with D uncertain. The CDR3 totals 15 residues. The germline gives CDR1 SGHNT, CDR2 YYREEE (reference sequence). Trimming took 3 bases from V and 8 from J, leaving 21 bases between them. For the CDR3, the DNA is TGTGCCAGCAGCTCAGACATTGGGTTTTCGTACAAGCAGTACTTC. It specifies CASSSDIGFSYKQYF.

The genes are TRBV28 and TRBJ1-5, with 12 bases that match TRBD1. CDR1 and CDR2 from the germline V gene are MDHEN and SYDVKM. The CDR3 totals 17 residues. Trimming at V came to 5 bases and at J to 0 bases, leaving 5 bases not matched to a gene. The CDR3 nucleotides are TGTGCCAGCAGTCCGGGACAGGGGGCTTATAGCAATCAGCCCCAGCATTTT. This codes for CASSPGQGAYSNQPQHF.

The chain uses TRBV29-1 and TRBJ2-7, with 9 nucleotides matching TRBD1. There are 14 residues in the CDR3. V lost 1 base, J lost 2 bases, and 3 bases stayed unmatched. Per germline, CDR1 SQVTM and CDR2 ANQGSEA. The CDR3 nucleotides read TGCAGCGTTGAAGGGACAGGGGCCCCCTACGAGCAGTACTTC. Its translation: CSVEGTGAPYEQYF.

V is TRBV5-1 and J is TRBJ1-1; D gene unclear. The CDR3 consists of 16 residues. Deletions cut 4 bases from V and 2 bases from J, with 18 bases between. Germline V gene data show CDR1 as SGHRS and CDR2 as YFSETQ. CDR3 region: CASSVRAGLDNTEAFF. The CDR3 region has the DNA TGCGCCAGCAGCGTAAGGGCCGGGTTAGATAACACTGAAGCTTTCTTT.

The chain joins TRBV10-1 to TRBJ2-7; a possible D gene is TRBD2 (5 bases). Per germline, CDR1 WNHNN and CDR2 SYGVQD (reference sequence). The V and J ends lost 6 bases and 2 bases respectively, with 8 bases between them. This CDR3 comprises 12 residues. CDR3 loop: CASSAGPYEQYF. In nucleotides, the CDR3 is TGCGCCAGCAGCGCGGGCCCCTACGAGCAGTACTTC.

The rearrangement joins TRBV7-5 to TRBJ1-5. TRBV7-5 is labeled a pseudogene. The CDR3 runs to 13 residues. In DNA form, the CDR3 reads TGTGCCAGCAGCCCCGAGGGGTTTCAGCCCCAGCATTTT. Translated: CASSPEGFQPQHF.

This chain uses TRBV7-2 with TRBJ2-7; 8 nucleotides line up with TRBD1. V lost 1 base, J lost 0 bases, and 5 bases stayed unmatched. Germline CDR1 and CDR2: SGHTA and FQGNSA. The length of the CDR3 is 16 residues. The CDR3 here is CASSLVGTGVSYEQYF. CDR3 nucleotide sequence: TGTGCCAGCAGCTTAGTGGGGACAGGAGTCTCCTACGAGCAGTACTTC.

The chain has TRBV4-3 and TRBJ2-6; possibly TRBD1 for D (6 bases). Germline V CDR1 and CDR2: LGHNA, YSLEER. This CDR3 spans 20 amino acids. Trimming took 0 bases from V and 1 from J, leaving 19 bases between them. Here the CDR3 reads CASSQEGTIRRGSGANVLTF. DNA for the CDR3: TGCGCCAGCAGCCAAGAGGGGACGATCCGCAGGGGTTCTGGGGCCAACGTCCTGACTTTC.

The CDR3 reads CSAPVGSGGAGNEQFF. DNA for the CDR3: TGCAGCGCCCCGGTCGGTAGCGGGGGGGCCGGGAATGAGCAGTTCTTC. The genes are TRBV29-1 and TRBJ2-1, with 11 bases matching TRBD2. With 7 bases clipped from V and 7 bases from J, the junction kept 15 bases outside the gene matches. Germline V gives CDR1 SQVTM, CDR2 ANQGSEA. The CDR3 contains 16 residues.